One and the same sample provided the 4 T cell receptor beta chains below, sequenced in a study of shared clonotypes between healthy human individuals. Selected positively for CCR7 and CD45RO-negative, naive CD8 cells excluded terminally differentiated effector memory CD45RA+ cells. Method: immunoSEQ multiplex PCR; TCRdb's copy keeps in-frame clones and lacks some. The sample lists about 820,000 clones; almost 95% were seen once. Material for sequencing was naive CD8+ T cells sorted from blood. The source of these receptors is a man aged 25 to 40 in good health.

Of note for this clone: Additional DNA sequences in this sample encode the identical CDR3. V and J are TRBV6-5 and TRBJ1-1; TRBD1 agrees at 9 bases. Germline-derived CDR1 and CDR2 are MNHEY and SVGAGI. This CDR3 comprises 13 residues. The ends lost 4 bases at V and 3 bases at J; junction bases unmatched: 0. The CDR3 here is CASSWTGDTEAFF. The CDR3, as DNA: TGTGCCAGCAGTTGGACAGGGGACACTGAAGCTTTCTTT.

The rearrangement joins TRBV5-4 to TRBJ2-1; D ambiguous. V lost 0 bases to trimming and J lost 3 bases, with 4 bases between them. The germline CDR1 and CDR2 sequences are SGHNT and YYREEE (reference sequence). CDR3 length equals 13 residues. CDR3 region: CASSLVGYNEQFF. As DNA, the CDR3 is TGTGCCAGCAGCTTGGTTGGCTACAATGAGCAGTTCTTC.

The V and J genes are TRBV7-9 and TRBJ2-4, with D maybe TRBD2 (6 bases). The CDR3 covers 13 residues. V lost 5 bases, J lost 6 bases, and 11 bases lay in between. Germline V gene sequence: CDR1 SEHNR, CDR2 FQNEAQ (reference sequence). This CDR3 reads CASSLTSLNIQYF. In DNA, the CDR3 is TGTGCCAGCAGCCTCACTAGCTTAAACATTCAGTACTTC.

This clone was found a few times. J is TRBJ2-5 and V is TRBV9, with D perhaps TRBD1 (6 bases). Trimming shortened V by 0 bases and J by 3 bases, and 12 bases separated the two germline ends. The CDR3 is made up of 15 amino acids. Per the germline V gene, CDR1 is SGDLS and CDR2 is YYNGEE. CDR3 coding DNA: TGTGCCAGCAGCGTAGCAGGGGCTCCTAAAGAGACCCAGTACTTC. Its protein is CASSVAGAPKETQYF. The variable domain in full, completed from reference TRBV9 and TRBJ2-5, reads DSGVTQTPKHLITATGQRVTLRCSPRSGDLSVYWYQQSLDQGLQFLIQYYNGEERAKGNILERFSAQQFPDLHSELNLSSLELGDSALYFCASSVAGAPKETQYFGPGTRLLVL.